Listed below are T cell receptor beta chains from one sample, sequenced in a study of blood T cell repertoires in COVID-19. Clones were sequenced by immunoSEQ multiplex PCR, and TCRdb holds only the in-frame ones, with some missing. In the table there are about 170,000 clones, about four fifths of which are singletons. Sequencing was carried out using peripheral blood. The receptors come from a human donor with acute or convalescent COVID-19. The donor label of this sample is uncertain. Each CDR3 is given with its conserved first and last residue. A D gene is named only where the DNA matches it firmly. Rows give clone size only sometimes, using once, few, many, or a class for an expanded clone.

d_gene	j_gene	v_gene	abundance	CDR3nt	CDR3aa
-	TRBJ2-7	TRBV20-1	once	TGCAGTGCTAGTATGGGGCAGTACGAGCAGTACTTC	CSASMGQYEQYF
-	TRBJ2-3	TRBV19	once	TGTGCCAGTAGGGGGAACAGGGTTTCCACAGATACGCAGTATTTT	CASRGNRVSTDTQYF
-	TRBJ2-7	TRBV5-4	-	TGTGCCAGCAGCCTCGGGTCTCCCGACGAGCAGTACTTC	CASSLGSPDEQYF
-	TRBJ1-5	TRBV5-8	-	TGTGCCAGCAGCTTACAGGGCAATCAGCCCCAGCATTTT	CASSLQGNQPQHF
-	TRBJ1-1	TRBV19	-	TGTGCCAGTATCGAGTTTGGGCAGGGTATCACTGAAGCTTTCTTT	CASIEFGQGITEAFF
-	TRBJ1-1	TRBV30	-	TGTGCCTGGAACCTGCCGGGACAAGGGTACGTTCAAGCTTTCTTT	CAWNLPGQGYVQAFF
-	TRBJ2-7	TRBV18	-	TGTGCCAGCTCACGTACAGACTCCTACGAGCAGTACTTC	CASSRTDSYEQYF
TRBD1	TRBJ1-1	TRBV5-6	once	TGTGCCAGCAGACGAGACAGGGGGGAAGCTTTCTTT	CASRRDRGEAFF
TRBD1	TRBJ1-1	TRBV10-1	-	TGCGCCAGGGGGACGACAGGGGGCCCGAACACTGAAGCTTTCTTT	CARGTTGGPNTEAFF
-	TRBJ2-3	TRBV3-1/TRBV3-2	-	TGTGCCAGCAGCCAGGGTGGGGGCGCGAGGCAGGGGACGCAGTATTTT	CASSQGGGARQGTQYF
TRBD1	TRBJ1-6	TRBV13	few	TGTGCCAGCAGCTTAGGAGTAGGACAGGCGAATTCACCCCTCCACTTT	CASSLGVGQANSPLHF
-	TRBJ1-3	TRBV9	-	TGTGCCAGCAGCGTAGGACAGTTCCTCTCTGGAAACACCATATATTTT	CASSVGQFLSGNTIYF
TRBD1	TRBJ1-5	TRBV28	-	TGTGCCACCCAGTCCAGGGGCCACAGGGGGCTAGGGAGCAATCAGCCCCAGCATTTT	CATQSRGHRGLGSNQPQHF
-	TRBJ2-7	TRBV18	-	TGTGCCAGCTCACTTGGCCTCAGGGAATCTGAGCAGTACTTC	CASSLGLRESEQYF
TRBD1	TRBJ1-4	TRBV5-1	-	TGCGCCAGCAGCTTGACAGGGGCTGAGGGTGAAAAACTGTTTTTT	CASSLTGAEGEKLFF
-	TRBJ2-1	TRBV28	-	TGTGCCAGCAGTTTCGGGGGACCTAGCAATGAGCAGTTCTTC	CASSFGGPSNEQFF
TRBD1	TRBJ1-2	TRBV29-1	few	TGCAGCGTCTGGACAGGGGGCATGGACACCTTC	CSVWTGGMDTF
-	TRBJ2-7	TRBV10-3	-	TGTGCCATCAGTGGTGGAGCCAATCAGGGCCTCTCCTACGAGCAGTACTTC	CAISGGANQGLSYEQYF
-	TRBJ2-7	TRBV28	-	TGTGCCAGCGAATCCGGGGGTCAGGGCCAGGGCGAGCAGTACTTC	CASESGGQGQGEQYF
TRBD1	TRBJ2-2	TRBV14	-	TGTGCCAGCAGCGCGGACAGGGCCGGCACCGGGGAGCTGTTTTTT	CASSADRAGTGELFF
-	TRBJ2-1	TRBV14	once	TGTGCCAGCAGCCAGACTAGCTACAATGAGCAGTTCTTC	CASSQTSYNEQFF
-	TRBJ2-3	TRBV7-2	once	TGTGCCAGCAGCTCTCTCCTAAGACTAGGGCAAGGACATTTT	CASSSLLRLGQGHF
TRBD2	TRBJ2-6	TRBV6-5	many	TGTGCCAGCAAAATTAGCGGGACTGGGGCCAACGTCCTGACTTTC	CASKISGTGANVLTF
-	TRBJ1-1	TRBV10-3	-	TGTGCCATCAGGGGACTTAACACTGAAGCTTTCTTT	CAIRGLNTEAFF
TRBD2	TRBJ2-2	TRBV19	-	TGTGCCAGTACCCCGGGACTAGCAGGCACCGGGGAGCTGTTTTTT	CASTPGLAGTGELFF